This T cell receptor beta chain was sequenced during a study of cytomegalovirus exposure and HLA in healthy donors. Study overall: One earlier analysis, a look at around 170 million T cells, found almost 120 million unique TCR beta sequences.

Study-wide results and caveats: In vitro testing confirmed three CMV-associated chains as specific for CMV antigens. Most TCR sequences were uncommon, yet certain public TCRs appeared in many donors.

Concerning this clone itself: Its antigen remains unknown.

60 Vbeta and 13 Jbeta primers were used in PCR. The method was immunoSEQ multiplex PCR; TCRdb's version includes in-frame clones alone and lacks a portion of them. In all, the sample yields under 200,000 clones. CDR3 length: 15 amino acids. Trimming stripped 0 bases from V and 7 bases from J, with 16 bases between. Per germline, CDR1 SGHRS and CDR2 YFSETQ. Each donor's status was that of a healthy bone marrow donor. Sequencing input: PBMCs. The V call is TRBV5-1, the J call TRBJ1-2; a weak D match, TRBD1 (6 bases). This clonotype was sampled from a man aged 30 to 39 in good health and CMV-seronegative. The DNA for the CDR3 is TGCGCCAGCAGCTTGGAAGACAGGAAAATTAGTGGCTACACCTTC. The encoded protein is CASSLEDRKISGYTF.